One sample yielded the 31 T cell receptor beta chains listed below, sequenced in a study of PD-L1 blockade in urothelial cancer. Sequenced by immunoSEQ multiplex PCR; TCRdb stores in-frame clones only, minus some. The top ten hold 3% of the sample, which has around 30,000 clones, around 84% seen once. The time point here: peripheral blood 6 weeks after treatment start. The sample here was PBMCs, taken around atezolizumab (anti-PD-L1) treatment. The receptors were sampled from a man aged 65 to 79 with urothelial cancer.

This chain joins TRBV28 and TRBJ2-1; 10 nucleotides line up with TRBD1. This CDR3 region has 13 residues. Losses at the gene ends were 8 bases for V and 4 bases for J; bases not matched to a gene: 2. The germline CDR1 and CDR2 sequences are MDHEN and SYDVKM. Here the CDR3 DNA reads TGTGCCAGCCAGGGACAGGGGTACAATGAGCAGTTCTTC. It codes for CASQGQGYNEQFF.

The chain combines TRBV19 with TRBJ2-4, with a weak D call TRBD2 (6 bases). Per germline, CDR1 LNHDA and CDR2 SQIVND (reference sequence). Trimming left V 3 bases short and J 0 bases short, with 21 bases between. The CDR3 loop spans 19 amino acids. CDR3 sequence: CASSIENGGADIAKNIQYF. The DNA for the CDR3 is TGTGCCAGTAGTATTGAGAACGGGGGAGCAGATATAGCCAAAAACATTCAGTACTTC.

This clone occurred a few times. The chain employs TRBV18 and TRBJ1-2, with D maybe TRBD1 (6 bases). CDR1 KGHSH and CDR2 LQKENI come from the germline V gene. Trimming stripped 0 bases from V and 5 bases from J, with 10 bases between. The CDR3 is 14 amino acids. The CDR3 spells CASSPPRQGYGYTF. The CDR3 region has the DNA TGTGCCAGCTCACCACCCCGGCAGGGGTATGGCTACACCTTC.

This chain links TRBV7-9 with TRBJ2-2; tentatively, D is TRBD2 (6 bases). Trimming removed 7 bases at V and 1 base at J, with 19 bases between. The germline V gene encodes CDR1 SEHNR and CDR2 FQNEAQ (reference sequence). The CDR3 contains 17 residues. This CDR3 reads CASILGGLLLNTGELFF. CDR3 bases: TGTGCCAGCATCCTGGGGGGTCTACTCCTGAACACCGGGGAGCTGTTTTTT.

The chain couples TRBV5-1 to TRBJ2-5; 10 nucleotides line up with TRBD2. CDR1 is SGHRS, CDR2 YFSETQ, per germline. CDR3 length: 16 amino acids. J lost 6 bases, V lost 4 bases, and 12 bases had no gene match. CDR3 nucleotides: TGCGCCAGCAGCGCATCTAGCGGGGGCCTCGAGCAGACCCAGTACTTC. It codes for CASSASSGGLEQTQYF.

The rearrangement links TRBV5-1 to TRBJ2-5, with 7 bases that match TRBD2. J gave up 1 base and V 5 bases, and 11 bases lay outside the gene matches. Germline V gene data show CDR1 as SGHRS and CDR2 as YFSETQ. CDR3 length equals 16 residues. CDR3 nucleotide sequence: TGCGCCAGCAGACCTGGGGCGGGGGTGGTCCAAGAGACCCAGTACTTC. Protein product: CASRPGAGVVQETQYF.

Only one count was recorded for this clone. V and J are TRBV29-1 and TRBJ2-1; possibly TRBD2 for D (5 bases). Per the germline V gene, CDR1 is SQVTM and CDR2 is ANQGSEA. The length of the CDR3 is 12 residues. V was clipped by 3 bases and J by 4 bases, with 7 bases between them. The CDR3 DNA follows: TGCAGCGTTGACGGGGTTTACAATGAGCAGTTCTTC. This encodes CSVDGVYNEQFF.

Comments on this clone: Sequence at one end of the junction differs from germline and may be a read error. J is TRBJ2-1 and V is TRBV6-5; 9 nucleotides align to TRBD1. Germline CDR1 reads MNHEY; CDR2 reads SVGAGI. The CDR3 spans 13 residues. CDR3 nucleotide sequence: TGTGCCAGCAGCCAACGACCCGGGACAGGGAACCTCTTC. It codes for CASSQRPGTGNLF.

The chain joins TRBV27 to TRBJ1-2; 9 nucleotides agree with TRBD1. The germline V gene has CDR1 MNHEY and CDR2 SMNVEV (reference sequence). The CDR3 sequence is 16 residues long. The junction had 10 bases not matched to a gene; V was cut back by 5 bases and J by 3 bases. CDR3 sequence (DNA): TGTGCCAGCAGTCGGCGGACAGGGGCTGGATACTATGGCTACACCTTC. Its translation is CASSRRTGAGYYGYTF.

This CDR3 reads CASTPQRGTQYF. CDR3 nucleotide sequence: TGTGCCAGCACCCCCCAGCGGGGTACGCAGTATTTT. V gene TRBV28 combines with J gene TRBJ2-3; 7 bases are shared with TRBD2. The J segment lost 8 bases and the V segment lost 7 bases, leaving 6 bases of the junction unmatched. CDR3 size: 12 residues. Germline V gene lookup returns CDR1 MDHEN and CDR2 SYDVKM. The full variable domain, its missing parts supplied by reference TRBV28 and TRBJ2-3, is DVKVTQSSRYLVKRTGEKVFLECVQDMDHENMFWYRQDPGLGLRLIYFSYDVKMKEKGDIPEGYSVSREKKERFSLILESASTNQTSMYLCASTPQRGTQYFGPGTRLTVL.

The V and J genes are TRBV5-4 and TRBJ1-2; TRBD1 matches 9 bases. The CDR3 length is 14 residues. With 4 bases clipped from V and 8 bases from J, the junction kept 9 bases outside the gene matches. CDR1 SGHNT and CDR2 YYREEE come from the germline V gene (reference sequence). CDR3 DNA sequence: TGTGCCAGCAGCACCCGACAGGGGGGGCGAGGCTACACCTTC. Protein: CASSTRQGGRGYTF.

The CDR3 loop is CASSLDRGLEETQYF. Here the CDR3 DNA reads TGTGCCAGCAGCCTCGACAGGGGCCTGGAAGAGACCCAGTACTTC. The gene calls are TRBV7-2 and TRBJ2-5; 8 bases agree with TRBD1. Looked up from germline, CDR1 is SGHTA and CDR2 is FQGNSA. After removal of 5 bases from V and 3 bases from J, the junction contained 8 bases not matched to a gene. This CDR3 has 15 residues.

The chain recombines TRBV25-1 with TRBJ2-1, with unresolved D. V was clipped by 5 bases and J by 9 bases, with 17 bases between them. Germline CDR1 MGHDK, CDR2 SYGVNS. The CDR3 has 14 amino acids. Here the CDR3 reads CASSLQYAMGEQFF. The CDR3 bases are TGTGCCAGCAGTTTACAGTACGCGATGGGTGAGCAGTTCTTC.

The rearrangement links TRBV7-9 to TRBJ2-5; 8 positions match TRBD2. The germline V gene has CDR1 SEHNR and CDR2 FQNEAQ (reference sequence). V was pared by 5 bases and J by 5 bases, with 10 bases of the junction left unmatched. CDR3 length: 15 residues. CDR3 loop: CASSRDLAGPETQYF. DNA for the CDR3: TGTGCCAGCAGCCGGGATCTAGCGGGCCCCGAGACCCAGTACTTC.

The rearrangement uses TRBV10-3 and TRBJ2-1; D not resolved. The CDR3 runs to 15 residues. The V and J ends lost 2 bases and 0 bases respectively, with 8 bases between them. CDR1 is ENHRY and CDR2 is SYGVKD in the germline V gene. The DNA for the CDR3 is TGTGCCATCAGTGAGCCCCGGAGCTCCTACAATGAGCAGTTCTTC. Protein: CAISEPRSSYNEQFF.

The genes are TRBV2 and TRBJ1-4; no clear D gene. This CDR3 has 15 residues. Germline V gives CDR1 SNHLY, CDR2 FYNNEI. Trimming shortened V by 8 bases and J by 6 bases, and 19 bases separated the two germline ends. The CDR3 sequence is CASAPRSGFYEKLFF. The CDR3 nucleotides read TGTGCCAGCGCCCCACGGAGCGGATTTTATGAAAAACTGTTTTTT. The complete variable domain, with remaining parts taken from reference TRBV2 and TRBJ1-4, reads EPEVTQTPSHQVTQMGQEVILRCVPISNHLYFYWYRQILGQKVEFLVSFYNNEISEKSEIFDDQFSVERPDGSNFTLKIRSTKLEDSAMYFCASAPRSGFYEKLFFGSGTQLSVL.

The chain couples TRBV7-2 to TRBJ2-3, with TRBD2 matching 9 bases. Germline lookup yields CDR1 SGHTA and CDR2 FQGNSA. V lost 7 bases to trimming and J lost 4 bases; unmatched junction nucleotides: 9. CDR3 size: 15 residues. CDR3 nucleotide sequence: TGTGCCAGCACCATTAGCGGGGGCGGGGCAGATACGCAGTATTTT. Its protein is CASTISGGGADTQYF.

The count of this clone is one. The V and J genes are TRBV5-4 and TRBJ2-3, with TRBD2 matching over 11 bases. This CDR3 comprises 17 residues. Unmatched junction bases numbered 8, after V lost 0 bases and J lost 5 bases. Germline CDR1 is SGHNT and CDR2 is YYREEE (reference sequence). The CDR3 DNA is TGTGCCAGCAGCTTGGCGGTTAGCGGGAGGGCCCGAGATACGCAGTATTTT. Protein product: CASSLAVSGRARDTQYF.

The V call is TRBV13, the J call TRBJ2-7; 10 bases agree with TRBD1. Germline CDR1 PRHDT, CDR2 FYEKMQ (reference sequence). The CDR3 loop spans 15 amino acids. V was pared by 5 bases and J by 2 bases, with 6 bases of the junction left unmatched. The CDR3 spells CASSPGTGAAYEQYF. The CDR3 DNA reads TGTGCCAGCAGCCCTGGGACAGGGGCGGCCTACGAGCAGTACTTC.

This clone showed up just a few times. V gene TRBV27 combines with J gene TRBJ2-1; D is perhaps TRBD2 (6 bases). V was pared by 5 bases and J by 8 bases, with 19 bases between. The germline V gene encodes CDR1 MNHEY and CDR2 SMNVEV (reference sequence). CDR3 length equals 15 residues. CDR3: CASSTKTRDGYEQFF. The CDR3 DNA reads TGTGCCAGCAGTACAAAGACTAGAGATGGGTATGAGCAGTTCTTC.

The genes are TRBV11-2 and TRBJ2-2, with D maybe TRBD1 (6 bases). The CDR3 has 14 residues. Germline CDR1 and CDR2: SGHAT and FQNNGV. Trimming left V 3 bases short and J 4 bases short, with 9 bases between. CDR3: CASSFQGSTGELFF. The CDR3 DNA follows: TGTGCCAGCAGCTTCCAGGGGTCCACCGGGGAGCTGTTTTTT.

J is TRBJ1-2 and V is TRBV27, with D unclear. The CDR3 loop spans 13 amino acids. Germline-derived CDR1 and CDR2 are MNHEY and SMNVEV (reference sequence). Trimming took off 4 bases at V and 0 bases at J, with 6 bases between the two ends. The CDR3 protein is CASSSRTNYGYTF. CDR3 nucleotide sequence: TGTGCCAGCAGTTCCAGGACTAACTATGGCTACACCTTC.

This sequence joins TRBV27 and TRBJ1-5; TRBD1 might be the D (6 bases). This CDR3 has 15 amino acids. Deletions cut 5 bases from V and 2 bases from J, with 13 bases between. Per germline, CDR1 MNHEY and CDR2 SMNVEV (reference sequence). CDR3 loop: CASSGGRTRNQPQHF. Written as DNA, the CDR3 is TGTGCCAGCAGTGGGGGCCGAACCCGCAATCAGCCCCAGCATTTT.

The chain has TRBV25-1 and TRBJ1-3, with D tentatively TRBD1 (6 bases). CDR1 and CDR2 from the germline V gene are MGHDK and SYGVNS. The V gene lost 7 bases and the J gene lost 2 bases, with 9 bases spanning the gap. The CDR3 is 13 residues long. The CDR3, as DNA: TGTGCCAGCAAAGCAGGGGCTGGAAACACCATATATTTT. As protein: CASKAGAGNTIYF.

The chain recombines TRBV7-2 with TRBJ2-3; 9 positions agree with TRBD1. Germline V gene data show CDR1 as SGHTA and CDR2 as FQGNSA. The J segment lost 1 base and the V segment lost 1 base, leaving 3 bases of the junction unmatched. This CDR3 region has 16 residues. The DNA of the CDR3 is TGTGCCAGCAGCTTAGGGGGACAGGGCGGCACAGATACGCAGTATTTT. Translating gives CASSLGGQGGTDTQYF.

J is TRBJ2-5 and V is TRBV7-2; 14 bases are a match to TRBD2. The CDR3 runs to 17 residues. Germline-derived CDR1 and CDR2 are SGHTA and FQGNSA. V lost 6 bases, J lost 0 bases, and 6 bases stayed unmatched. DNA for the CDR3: TGTGCCAGCAGTAGGACTAGCGGGGGGCTGTACCAAGAGACCCAGTACTTC. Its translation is CASSRTSGGLYQETQYF. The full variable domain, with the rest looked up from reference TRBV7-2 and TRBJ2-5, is GAGVSQSPSNKVTEKGKDVELRCDPISGHTALYWYRQSLGQGLEFLIYFQGNSAPDKSGLPSDRFSAERTGGSVSTLTIQRTQQEDSAVYLCASSRTSGGLYQETQYFGPGTRLLVL.

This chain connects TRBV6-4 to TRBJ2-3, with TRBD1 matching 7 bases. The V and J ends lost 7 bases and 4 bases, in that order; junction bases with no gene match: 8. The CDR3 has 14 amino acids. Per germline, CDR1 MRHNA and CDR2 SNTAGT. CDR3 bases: TGTGCCAGCAAAAAAGAACAGGGGTCAGATACGCAGTATTTT. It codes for CASKKEQGSDTQYF.

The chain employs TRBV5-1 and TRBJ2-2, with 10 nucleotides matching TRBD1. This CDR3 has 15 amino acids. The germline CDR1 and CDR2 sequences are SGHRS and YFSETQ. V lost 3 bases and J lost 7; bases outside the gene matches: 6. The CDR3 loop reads CASSSGTGANGELFF. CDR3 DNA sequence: TGCGCCAGCAGCTCCGGGACAGGGGCGAACGGGGAGCTGTTTTTT.

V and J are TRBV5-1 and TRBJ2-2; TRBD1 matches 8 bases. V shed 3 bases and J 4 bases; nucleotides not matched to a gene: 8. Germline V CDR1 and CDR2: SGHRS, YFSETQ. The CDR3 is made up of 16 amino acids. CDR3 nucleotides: TGCGCCAGCAGCTCAGGGGTGGACAGGGCCACCGGGGAGCTGTTTTTT. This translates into CASSSGVDRATGELFF.

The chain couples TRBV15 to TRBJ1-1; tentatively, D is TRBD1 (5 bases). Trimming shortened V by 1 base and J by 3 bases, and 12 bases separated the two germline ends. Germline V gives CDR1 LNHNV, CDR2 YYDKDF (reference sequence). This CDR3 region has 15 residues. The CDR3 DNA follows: TGTGCCACCAGCAGAGCGGGGGTTTTGGACACTGAAGCTTTCTTT. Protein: CATSRAGVLDTEAFF. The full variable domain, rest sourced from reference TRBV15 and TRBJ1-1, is DAMVIQNPRYQVTQFGKPVTLSCSQTLNHNVMYWYQQKSSQAPKLLFHYYDKDFNNEADTPDNFQSRRPNTSFCFLDIRSPGLGDTAMYLCATSRAGVLDTEAFFGQGTRLTVV.

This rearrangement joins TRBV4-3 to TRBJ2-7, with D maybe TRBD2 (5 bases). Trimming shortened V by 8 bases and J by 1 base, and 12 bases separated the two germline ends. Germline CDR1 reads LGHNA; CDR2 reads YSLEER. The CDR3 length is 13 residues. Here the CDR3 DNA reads TGCGCCAGCGGCCGAGGGCAGTCCTACGAGCAGTACTTC. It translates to CASGRGQSYEQYF.